A single TCR beta chain is shown here with its context. The data originate from a study of blood T cell repertoires in COVID-19. In the original processing: Cell counts per sample came from amplifying reference gene primers. Here immunoSEQ multiplex PCR was the method, and the copy in TCRdb shows in-frame clones only, minus some. The V and J calls and the clone size are those of that table, but D and trimming were determined from the DNA. The sample has some 150,000 clones, 70% to 80% seen once. Trimming shortened V by 2 bases and J by 9 bases, and 11 bases separated the two germline ends. The CDR3 extends over 13 amino acids. The germline gives CDR1 GTSNPN, CDR2 SVGIG (reference sequence).

Sequencing was carried out using peripheral blood. This TCR was recovered from a woman aged 50 to 60 with active or convalescent COVID-19. This rearrangement joins TRBV30 to TRBJ1-6; D unresolved. CDR3 sequence: CAWSWQVGSPLHF. The CDR3 DNA reads TGTGCCTGGAGTTGGCAGGTGGGTTCACCCCTCCACTTT.